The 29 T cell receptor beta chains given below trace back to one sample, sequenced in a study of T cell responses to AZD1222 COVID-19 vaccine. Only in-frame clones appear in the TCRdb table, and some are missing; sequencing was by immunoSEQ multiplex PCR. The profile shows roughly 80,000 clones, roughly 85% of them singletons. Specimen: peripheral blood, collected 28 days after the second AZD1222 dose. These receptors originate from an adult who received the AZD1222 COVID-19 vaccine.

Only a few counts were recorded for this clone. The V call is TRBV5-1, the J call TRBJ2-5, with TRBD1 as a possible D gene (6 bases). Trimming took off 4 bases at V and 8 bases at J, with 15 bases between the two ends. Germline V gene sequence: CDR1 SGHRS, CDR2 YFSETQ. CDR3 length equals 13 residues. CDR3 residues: CASSAGVDDTQYF. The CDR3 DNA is TGCGCCAGCAGCGCAGGGGTAGACGATACCCAGTACTTC.

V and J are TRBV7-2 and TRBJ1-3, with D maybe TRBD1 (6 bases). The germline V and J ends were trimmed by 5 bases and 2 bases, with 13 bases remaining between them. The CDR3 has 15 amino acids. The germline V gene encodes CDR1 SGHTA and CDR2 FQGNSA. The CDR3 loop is CASSLPSGAGNTIYF. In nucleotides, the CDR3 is TGTGCCAGCAGCCTACCATCAGGGGCTGGAAACACCATATATTTT.

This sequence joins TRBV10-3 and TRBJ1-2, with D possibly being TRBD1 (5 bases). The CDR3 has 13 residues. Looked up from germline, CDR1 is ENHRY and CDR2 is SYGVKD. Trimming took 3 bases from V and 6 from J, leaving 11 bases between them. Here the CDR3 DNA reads TGTGCCATCAGTGAAACAGGTTTGGATGGCTACACCTTC. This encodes CAISETGLDGYTF.

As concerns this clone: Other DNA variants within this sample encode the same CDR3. DNA of the CDR3: TGCGCCAGCAGCTTCGACTCCTACGAGCAGTACTTC. This gives the protein CASSFDSYEQYF. This rearrangement joins TRBV5-1 to TRBJ2-7; unclear D gene. There are 12 residues in the CDR3. Trimming took off 2 bases at V and 0 bases at J, with 3 bases between the two ends. Germline V CDR1 and CDR2: SGHRS, YFSETQ.

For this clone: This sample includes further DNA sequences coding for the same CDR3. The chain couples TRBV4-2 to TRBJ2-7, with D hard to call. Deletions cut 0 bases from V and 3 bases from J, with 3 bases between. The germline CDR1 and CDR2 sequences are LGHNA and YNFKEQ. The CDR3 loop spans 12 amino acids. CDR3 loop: CASSQDSYEQYF. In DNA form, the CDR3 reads TGTGCCAGCAGCCAAGACAGCTACGAGCAGTACTTC.

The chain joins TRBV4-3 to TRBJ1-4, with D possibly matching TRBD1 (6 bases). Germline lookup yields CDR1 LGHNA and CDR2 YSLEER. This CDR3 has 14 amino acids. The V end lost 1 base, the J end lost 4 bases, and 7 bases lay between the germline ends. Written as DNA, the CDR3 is TGCGCCAGCAGCCAAGCACAGGGTAATGAAAAACTGTTTTTT. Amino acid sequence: CASSQAQGNEKLFF.

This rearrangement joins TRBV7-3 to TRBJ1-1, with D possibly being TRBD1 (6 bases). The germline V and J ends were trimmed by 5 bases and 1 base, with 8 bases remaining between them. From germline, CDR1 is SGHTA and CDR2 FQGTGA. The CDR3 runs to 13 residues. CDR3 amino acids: CASSKQGNTEAFF. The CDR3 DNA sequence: TGTGCCAGCAGCAAACAGGGGAACACTGAAGCTTTCTTT. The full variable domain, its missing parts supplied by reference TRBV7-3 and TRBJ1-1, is GAGVSQTPSNKVTEKGKYVELRCDPISGHTALYWYRQSLGQGPEFLIYFQGTGAADDSGLPNDRFFAVRPEGSVSTLKIQRTERGDSAVYLCASSKQGNTEAFFGQGTRLTVV.

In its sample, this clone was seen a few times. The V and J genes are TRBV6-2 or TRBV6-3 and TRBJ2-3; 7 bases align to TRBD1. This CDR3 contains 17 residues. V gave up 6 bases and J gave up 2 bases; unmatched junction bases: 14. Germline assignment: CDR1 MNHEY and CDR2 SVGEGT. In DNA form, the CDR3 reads TGTGCCAGCAGACCTACCGAGGGGGCGGCTTTCACAGATACGCAGTATTTT. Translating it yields CASRPTEGAAFTDTQYF.

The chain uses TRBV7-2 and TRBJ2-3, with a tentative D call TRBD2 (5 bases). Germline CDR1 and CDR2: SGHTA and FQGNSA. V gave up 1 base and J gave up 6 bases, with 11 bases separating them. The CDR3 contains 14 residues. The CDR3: CASSLGGPMDTQYF. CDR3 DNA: TGTGCCAGCAGCTTAGGCGGGCCTATGGATACGCAGTATTTT. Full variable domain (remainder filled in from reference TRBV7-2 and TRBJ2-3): GAGVSQSPSNKVTEKGKDVELRCDPISGHTALYWYRQSLGQGLEFLIYFQGNSAPDKSGLPSDRFSAERTGGSVSTLTIQRTQQEDSAVYLCASSLGGPMDTQYFGPGTRLTVL.

CDR3 region: CASGQGWDTGELFF. CDR3 in DNA: TGTGCCAGCGGACAGGGATGGGATACCGGGGAGCTGTTTTTT. This sequence joins TRBV27 and TRBJ2-2, with TRBD1 matching over 8 bases. CDR3 length: 14 amino acids. Germline-derived CDR1 and CDR2 are MNHEY and SMNVEV (reference sequence). The ends lost 8 bases at V and 5 bases at J; junction bases unmatched: 7.

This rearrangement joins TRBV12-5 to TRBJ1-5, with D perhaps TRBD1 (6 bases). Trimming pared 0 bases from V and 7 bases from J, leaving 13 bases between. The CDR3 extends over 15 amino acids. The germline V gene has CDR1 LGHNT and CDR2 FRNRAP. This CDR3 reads CASGLVGGWRQPQHF. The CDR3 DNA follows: TGTGCTAGTGGTTTGGTAGGGGGGTGGAGGCAGCCCCAGCATTTT.

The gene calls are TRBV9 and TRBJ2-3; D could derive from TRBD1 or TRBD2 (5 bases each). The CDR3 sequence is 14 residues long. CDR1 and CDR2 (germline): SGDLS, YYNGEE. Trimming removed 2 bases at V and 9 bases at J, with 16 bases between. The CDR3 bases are TGTGCCAGCAGCGTGGGGAGCACAGGCTCCACGCAGTATTTT. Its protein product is CASSVGSTGSTQYF.

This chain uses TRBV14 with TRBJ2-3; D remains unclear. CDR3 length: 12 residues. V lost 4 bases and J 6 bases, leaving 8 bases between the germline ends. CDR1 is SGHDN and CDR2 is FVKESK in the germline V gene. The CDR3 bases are TGTGCCAGCAGCCCCTTTTTCGATACGCAGTATTTT. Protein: CASSPFFDTQYF.

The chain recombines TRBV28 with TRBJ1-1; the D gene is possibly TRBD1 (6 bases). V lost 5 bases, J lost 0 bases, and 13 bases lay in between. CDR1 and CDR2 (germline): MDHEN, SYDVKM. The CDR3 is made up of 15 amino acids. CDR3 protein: CASSPGGRMNTEAFF. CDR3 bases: TGTGCCAGCAGTCCTGGGGGGCGGATGAACACTGAAGCTTTCTTT.

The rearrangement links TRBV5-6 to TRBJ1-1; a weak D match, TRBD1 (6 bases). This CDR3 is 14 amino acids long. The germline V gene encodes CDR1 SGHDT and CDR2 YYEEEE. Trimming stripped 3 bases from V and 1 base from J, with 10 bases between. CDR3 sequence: CASSSDSSNTEAFF. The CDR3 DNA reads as TGTGCCAGCAGCTCGGACAGCTCGAACACTGAAGCTTTCTTT.

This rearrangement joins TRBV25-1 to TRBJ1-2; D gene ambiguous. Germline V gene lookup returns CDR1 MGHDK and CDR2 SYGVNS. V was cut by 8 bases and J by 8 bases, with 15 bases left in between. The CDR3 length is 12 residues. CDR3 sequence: CASSRTGYGYTF. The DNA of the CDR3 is TGTGCCAGCTCGAGGACGGGGTACGGCTACACCTTC.

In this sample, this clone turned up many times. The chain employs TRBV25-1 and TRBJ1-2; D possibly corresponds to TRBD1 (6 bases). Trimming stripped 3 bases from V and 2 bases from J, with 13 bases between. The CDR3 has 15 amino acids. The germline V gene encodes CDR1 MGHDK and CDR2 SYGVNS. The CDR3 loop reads CASSEGAYSNYGYTF. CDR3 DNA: TGTGCCAGCAGTGAGGGGGCCTACTCGAACTATGGCTACACCTTC.

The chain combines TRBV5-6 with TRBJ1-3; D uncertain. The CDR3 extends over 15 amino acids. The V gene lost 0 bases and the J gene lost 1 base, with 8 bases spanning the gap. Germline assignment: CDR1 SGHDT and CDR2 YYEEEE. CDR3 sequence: CASSLGRSSGNTIYF. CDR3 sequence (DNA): TGTGCCAGCAGCTTGGGGAGGTCATCTGGAAACACCATATATTTT.

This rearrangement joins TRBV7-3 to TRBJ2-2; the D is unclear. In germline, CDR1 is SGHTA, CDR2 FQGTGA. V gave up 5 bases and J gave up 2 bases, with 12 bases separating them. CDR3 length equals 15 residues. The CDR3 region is CASSRVPVNTGELFF. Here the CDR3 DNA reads TGTGCCAGCAGCAGGGTCCCAGTTAACACCGGGGAGCTGTTTTTT. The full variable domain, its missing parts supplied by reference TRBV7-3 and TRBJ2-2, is GAGVSQTPSNKVTEKGKYVELRCDPISGHTALYWYRQSLGQGPEFLIYFQGTGAADDSGLPNDRFFAVRPEGSVSTLKIQRTERGDSAVYLCASSRVPVNTGELFFGEGSRLTVL.

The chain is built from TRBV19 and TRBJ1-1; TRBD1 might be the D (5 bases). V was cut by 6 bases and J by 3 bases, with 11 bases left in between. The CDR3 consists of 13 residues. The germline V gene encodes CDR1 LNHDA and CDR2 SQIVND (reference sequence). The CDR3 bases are TGTGCCAGTAGGGGGGATCGGCACACTGAAGCTTTCTTT. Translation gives CASRGDRHTEAFF.

The chain's CDR3 is CASSWETGAGNTIYF. CDR3 coding DNA: TGTGCCAGCAGCTGGGAGACAGGGGCCGGAAACACCATATATTTT. The rearrangement uses TRBV5-6 and TRBJ1-3; TRBD1 matches at 8 bases. Unmatched junction bases numbered 6, after V lost 3 bases and J lost 4 bases. The V gene's germline CDR1 is SGHDT and CDR2 YYEEEE. The CDR3 consists of 15 residues.

The chain's CDR3 is CASSPRLENTGELFF. The CDR3 nucleotides read TGTGCCAGCAGTCCCCGACTGGAGAACACCGGGGAGCTGTTTTTT. V usage is TRBV2 and J usage is TRBJ2-2; D not certain. The CDR3 sequence is 15 residues long. Looked up from germline, CDR1 is SNHLY and CDR2 is FYNNEI. Trimming left V 5 bases short and J 1 base short, with 11 bases between.

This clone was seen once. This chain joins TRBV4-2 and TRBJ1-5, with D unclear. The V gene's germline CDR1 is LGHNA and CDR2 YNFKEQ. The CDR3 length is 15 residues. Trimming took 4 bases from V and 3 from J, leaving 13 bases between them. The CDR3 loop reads CASSRGLGYNQPQHF. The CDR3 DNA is TGTGCCAGCAGCCGAGGGTTGGGTTACAATCAGCCCCAGCATTTT.

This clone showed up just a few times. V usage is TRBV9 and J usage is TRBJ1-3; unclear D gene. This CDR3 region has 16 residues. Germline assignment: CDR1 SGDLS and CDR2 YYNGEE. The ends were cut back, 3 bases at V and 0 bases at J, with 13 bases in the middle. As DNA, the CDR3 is TGTGCCAGCAGCGGAGGGATAAGAATCTCTGGAAACACCATATATTTT. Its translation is CASSGGIRISGNTIYF.

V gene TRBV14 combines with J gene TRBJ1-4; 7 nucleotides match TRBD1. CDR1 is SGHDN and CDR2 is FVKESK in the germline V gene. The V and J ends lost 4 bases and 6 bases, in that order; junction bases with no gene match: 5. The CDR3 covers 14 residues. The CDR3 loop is CASSLSGTDEKLFF. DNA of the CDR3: TGTGCCAGCAGCCTTTCGGGGACAGATGAAAAACTGTTTTTT.

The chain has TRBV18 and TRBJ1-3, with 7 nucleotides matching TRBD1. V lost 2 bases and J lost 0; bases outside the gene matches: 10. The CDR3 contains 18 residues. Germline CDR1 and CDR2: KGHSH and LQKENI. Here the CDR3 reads CASSPSTGAASSGNTIYF. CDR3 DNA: TGTGCCAGCTCACCATCAACAGGGGCAGCTTCCTCTGGAAACACCATATATTTT.

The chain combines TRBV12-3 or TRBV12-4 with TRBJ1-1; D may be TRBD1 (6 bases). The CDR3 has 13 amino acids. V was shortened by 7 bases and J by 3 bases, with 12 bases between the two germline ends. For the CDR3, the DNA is TGTGCCAGCAAGGGGGAGGTTTACACTGAAGCTTTCTTT. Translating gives CASKGEVYTEAFF.

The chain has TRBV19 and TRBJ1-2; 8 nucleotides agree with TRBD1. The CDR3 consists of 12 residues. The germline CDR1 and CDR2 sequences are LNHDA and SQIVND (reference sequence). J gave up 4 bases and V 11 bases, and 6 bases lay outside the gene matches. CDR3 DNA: TGTGCCGGACGGGACAGGCTCTATGGCTACACCTTC. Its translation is CAGRDRLYGYTF. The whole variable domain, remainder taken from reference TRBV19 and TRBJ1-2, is DGGITQSPKYLFRKEGQNVTLSCEQNLNHDAMYWYRQDPGQGLRLIYYSQIVNDFQKGDIAEGYSVSREKKESFPLTVTSAQKNPTAFYLCAGRDRLYGYTFGSGTRLTVV.

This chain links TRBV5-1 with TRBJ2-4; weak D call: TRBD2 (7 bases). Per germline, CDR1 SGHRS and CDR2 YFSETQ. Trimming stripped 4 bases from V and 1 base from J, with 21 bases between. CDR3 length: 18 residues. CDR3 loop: CASSPLGGGLGAKNIQYF. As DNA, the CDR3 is TGCGCCAGCAGCCCCTTGGGCGGGGGCCTCGGGGCCAAAAACATTCAGTACTTC.